This record looks at one T cell receptor (beta chain) sequence and its context. In the study's own analysis: How many nucleated cells were present was estimated from reference gene primer amplification. Some clones are missing from TCRdb's copy, which holds only in-frame ones; the method was immunoSEQ multiplex PCR. From that table come the V and J calls and clone size; the DNA was used to work out D and trimming. The repertoire holds approximately 250,000 clones, with around four fifths as singletons. This record belongs to a study of blood T cell repertoires in COVID-19. Study context: The study drew acute and convalescent COVID-19 samples from the United States, Italy and Spain. Nucleic acid was either cDNA or gDNA, and it came from T cells, B-cell-depleted T cells, or PBMCs.

Per germline, CDR1 LNHDA and CDR2 SQIVND (reference sequence). The CDR3 sequence is 13 residues long. Trimming took 3 bases from V and 5 from J, leaving 11 bases between them. The sequencing sample was made of peripheral blood. This TCR derives from a woman aged 55-70 years with active or convalescent COVID-19. V and J are TRBV19 and TRBJ2-7; tentatively, D is TRBD2 (5 bases). CDR3 sequence: CASSISLAHEQYF. For the CDR3, the DNA is TGTGCCAGTAGTATCTCCCTAGCCCACGAGCAGTACTTC.